This T cell receptor (beta chain) originates from a study of identical twins. Study-level results: The degree of excess twin sharing was weaker in beta out-of-frame sequences. Conclusions were based on cross-sectional statistical analysis, without following the same donors. Invariant MAIT and iNKT cells are populations that could partly confound zero-insertion analyses.

Each donor (without exception) was a healthy Caucasian. As regards this clonotype: Its antigen is not known.

CDR1 is SEHNR, CDR2 FQNEAQ, per germline (reference sequence). This CDR3 is 17 amino acids long. V gave up 5 bases and J gave up 1 base; unmatched junction bases: 12. MiXCR, run by TCRdb on the 5' RACE reads, gives a single entry per CDR3 protein. This table has a few hundred thousand distinct CDR3 sequences, approximately 17% appearing once. The TCR originated in a man aged 50 or older in good health. This chain links TRBV7-9 with TRBJ2-7; 9 bases line up with TRBD1. Specimen: naive T cells sorted from blood. CDR3 protein: CASSPRDRVTSSYEQYF. The DNA of the CDR3 is TGTGCCAGCAGCCCCCGGGACAGGGTAACTTCGTCCTACGAGCAGTACTTC.